This T cell receptor (beta chain) was observed in a study of shared clonotypes between healthy human individuals. Trimming took 5 bases from V and 8 from J, leaving 10 bases between them. This CDR3 has 13 residues. The germline V gene has CDR1 SGHVS and CDR2 FQNEAQ. CD4+ cell separation produced CD45RA+ naive and CD45RA-negative memory subsets. This clone was observed at least ten times. Its antigen is unknown. Study-wide results and caveats: Memory subsets generally showed smaller estimated richness than naive subsets did.

Repertoires were generated with immunoSEQ multiplex PCR, while TCRdb's copy carries only in-frame clones and drops some. Among about 980,000 clones, over 75% were seen once, and the ten largest hold about 1.5%. This clonotype was sampled from a man younger than 30 in good health. The chain combines TRBV7-8 with TRBJ1-6; D gene uncertain. Source material: memory CD4+ T cells sorted from blood. The subset is: CD45RA-negative fraction. This chain's CDR3 is CASSREVDSPLHF. In DNA form, the CDR3 reads TGTGCCAGCAGCCGGGAAGTAGATTCACCCCTCCACTTT.